What follows describes a single T cell receptor beta chain. MiXCR, run by TCRdb on the 5' RACE reads, gives a single entry per CDR3 protein. Of nearly 300,000 distinct CDR3 sequences listed, roughly 8.7% are singletons. These data are taken from a study of T cells after yellow fever vaccination. CDR1 and CDR2 from the germline V gene are MNHEY and SVGEGT. The CDR3 contains 13 residues. V was clipped by 2 bases and J by 6 bases, with 8 bases between them. This clonotype originated in a man between 18 and 29 years old who received the YFV17D yellow fever vaccine. This specimen was CD4+ T cells sorted from PBMCs, taken 5 days after the yellow fever booster vaccination. This chain links TRBV6-2 or TRBV6-3 with TRBJ2-1, with D unresolved. CDR3: CASSYHSLNEQFF. CDR3 DNA: TGTGCCAGCAGTTACCACTCCCTCAATGAGCAGTTCTTC.